A selection of T cell receptor beta chains follows, all from one sample in a study of blood T cell repertoires in COVID-19. Repertoires were generated with immunoSEQ multiplex PCR, while TCRdb's copy carries only in-frame clones and drops some. The sample includes about 290,000 clones, about 90% of them seen just once. Material for sequencing was peripheral blood. Receptor source: a woman under 40 with COVID-19, enrolled during active disease. CDR3s include the opening cysteine and the closing phenylalanine or tryptophan. A D gene is named only where the DNA matches it firmly. Not all rows give a size; the values are once, few, many and, for expanded clones, a class.

J gene	V gene	D gene	clone size	CDR3 DNA	CDR3 protein
TRBJ1-1	TRBV2	NA	NA	TGTGCCAGCAGGAACACTATGAACACTGAAGCTTTCTTT	CASRNTMNTEAFF
TRBJ2-1	TRBV2	NA	NA	TGTGCCAGCAGTGACGACATTTACAATGAGCAGTTCTTC	CASSDDIYNEQFF
TRBJ1-2	TRBV28	NA	NA	TGTGCCAGCAGTCGGGGGATGTATGGCTACACCTTC	CASSRGMYGYTF
TRBJ1-1	TRBV3-1/TRBV3-2	TRBD1	NA	TGTGCCAGCAGCCCCGGGACAGGGATCACTGAAGCTTTCTTT	CASSPGTGITEAFF
TRBJ1-5	TRBV19	TRBD1	NA	TGTGCCAGTAGTACGTGGGGACAGGGAAGCAATCAGCCCCAGCATTTT	CASSTWGQGSNQPQHF
TRBJ2-1	TRBV28	TRBD1	NA	TGTGCCAGCAGATTATTCCGGGACAGAGGGCGAAATGAGCAGTTCTTC	CASRLFRDRGRNEQFF
TRBJ1-6	TRBV27	NA	NA	TGTGCCAGCAGTTTATATGCAGGGGTTGGTTCACCCCTCCACTTT	CASSLYAGVGSPLHF
TRBJ2-1	TRBV5-1	TRBD1	once	TGCGCCAGCAGCTGGCCACCGGGACAGGGGGCGATCAATGAGCAGTTCTTC	CASSWPPGQGAINEQFF
TRBJ1-1	TRBV7-2	NA	NA	TGTGCCAGCAGCCGTGACGGCGGCCCGGACACTGAAGCTTTCTTT	CASSRDGGPDTEAFF
TRBJ2-5	TRBV7-2	TRBD2	NA	TGTGCCAGCAGCTCGCGCCCATTATTGCGGGAGCAAGAGACCCAGTACTTC	CASSSRPLLREQETQYF
TRBJ1-1	TRBV18	TRBD1	NA	TGTGCCAGCTCCCCTCGGATGACAGGGGGGGGGAACACTGAAGCTTTCTTT	CASSPRMTGGGNTEAFF
TRBJ1-5	TRBV12-5	NA	NA	TGTGCTGGGGCCCCTGAGGCCCAGCATTTT	CAGAPEAQHF
TRBJ2-2	TRBV7-8	NA	NA	TGTGCCAGCAGCTTAGCGAGGGAGAAGGGGGAGCTGTTTTTT	CASSLAREKGELFF
TRBJ2-7	TRBV10-2	TRBD2	NA	TGCGCCAGCACCGTCGGGACTAGCGGGGCATGGGAGCAGTACTTC	CASTVGTSGAWEQYF
TRBJ2-3	TRBV7-2	TRBD1	NA	TGTGCCAGCAGCCCGGGACAGGGGCAAGGTACGCAGTATTTT	CASSPGQGQGTQYF
TRBJ2-1	TRBV19	TRBD2	NA	TGTGCCAGTAGGCGGGAGAGCTCCTACAATGAGCAGTTCTTC	CASRRESSYNEQFF